The T cell receptor beta chain described here comes from a study of T cell clones after liver transplantation. Study as a whole: Until 12-24 months post-transplant, subjects got standard immunosuppression and no induction. Draws occurred before transplant, before withdrawal, and after complete or failed withdrawal. Notes on the study in general: Graft donor-reactive T cells possibly entered the graft instead of undergoing deletion.

Clones were read by immunoSEQ multiplex PCR, and TCRdb kept only the in-frame ones, dropping some. The table lists about 15,000 clones, under 90% of them singletons, with under 30% in the top ten. CD3+CD4+ and CD3+CD8+ cells were FACS-sorted from thawed unstimulated PBMCs. With regard to this clone: Its antigen remains unknown.

The sequencing here drew on CD8+ T cells from blood, taken around 48 months after liver transplant. The origin of this receptor is a human patient who received a liver transplant. The graft donor may have contributed some T cells.

CDR3 sequence: CATSGPGEETQYF. CDR3 bases: TGTGCCACCTCGGGGCCCGGGGAAGAGACCCAGTACTTC. The chain combines TRBV6-5 with TRBJ2-5; D possibly uses TRBD1 or TRBD2 (5 bases each). The length of the CDR3 is 13 residues. V was clipped by 10 bases and J by 3 bases, with 15 bases between them. CDR1 MNHEY and CDR2 SVGAGI come from the germline V gene.